Listed below are T cell receptor beta chains from one sample, sequenced in a study of early T cells in non-severe SARS-CoV-2 infection. Each CDR3 protein gets one entry after TCRdb re-called the 5' RACE reads with MiXCR. The sample records roughly 43,000 distinct CDR3 sequences, less than 6.5% being singletons. Sequenced here: whole blood, sampled at baseline. These receptors originate from an adult who was a healthcare worker with PCR-confirmed SARS-CoV-2 infection or an uninfected control (not recorded which). Each CDR3 is given with its conserved first and last residue. Each record gives: clone size, D gene, V gene, J gene, CDR3 DNA, CDR3 protein. D genes are given only for firm matches. Clone size, where shown, is once, few, many, or a class for clones that have expanded.

size: many; D: .; V: TRBV15; J: TRBJ2-1; DNA: TGTGCCACCAGCAAGTGGGATTCCTACAATGAGCAGTTCTTC; CDR3: CATSKWDSYNEQFF
size: many; D: TRBD1; V: TRBV5-1; J: TRBJ1-6; DNA: TGCGCCAGCAGCTATGGACAGGGTGGTTCACCCCTCCACTTT; CDR3: CASSYGQGGSPLHF
size: many; D: .; V: TRBV7-3; J: TRBJ2-7; DNA: TGTGCCAGCAGGGGGCAGAGTGACTACGAGCAGTACTTC; CDR3: CASRGQSDYEQYF
size: many; D: .; V: TRBV30; J: TRBJ2-1; DNA: TGTGCCTGGAGTTCTACAGGGTACAATGAGCAGTTCTTC; CDR3: CAWSSTGYNEQFF
size: many; D: TRBD2; V: TRBV11-2; J: TRBJ2-3; DNA: TGTGCCAGCAGACCCCGCCCGGGACTAGCGGGAGCCACAGATACGCAGTATTTT; CDR3: CASRPRPGLAGATDTQYF
size: many; D: .; V: TRBV7-9; J: TRBJ1-5; DNA: TGTGCCAGCAGCCAACTCCAGGGAGGGAGCAATCAGCCCCAGCATTTT; CDR3: CASSQLQGGSNQPQHF
size: many; D: .; V: TRBV20-1; J: TRBJ1-1; DNA: TGCAGTGGAGGGGATACTGAAGCTTTCTTT; CDR3: CSGGDTEAFF
size: .; D: .; V: TRBV11-2; J: TRBJ1-2; DNA: TGTGCCAGCAGCTTAGAGACGGAACCTAACTATGGCTACACCTTC; CDR3: CASSLETEPNYGYTF
size: many; D: .; V: TRBV7-2; J: TRBJ2-3; DNA: TGTGCCAGCAGCTGGAGACTAGGATCAGATACGCAGTATTTT; CDR3: CASSWRLGSDTQYF
size: .; D: .; V: TRBV5-4; J: TRBJ2-6; DNA: TGTGCCAGCAGTCTCCCAGCGCTTGAGGCCAACGTCCTGACTTTC; CDR3: CASSLPALEANVLTF
size: many; D: .; V: TRBV7-3; J: TRBJ1-1; DNA: TGTGCCAGCAGCTCTGGGATTTCGAACACTGAAGCTTTCTTT; CDR3: CASSSGISNTEAFF
size: many; D: TRBD2; V: TRBV27; J: TRBJ2-7; DNA: TGTGCCAGCAGTTTACGGCGGGAGCACTACGAGCAGTACTTC; CDR3: CASSLRREHYEQYF
size: few; D: TRBD2; V: TRBV28; J: TRBJ2-1; DNA: TGTGCCAGCACCTCACCGAGAGCGGGAGGTTACAATGAGCAGTTCTTC; CDR3: CASTSPRAGGYNEQFF
size: many; D: TRBD2; V: TRBV10-3; J: TRBJ2-1; DNA: TGTGCCATCAGTGAGTCGGGGACTAGCGGGAGTGGGAATGAGCAGTTCTTC; CDR3: CAISESGTSGSGNEQFF
size: .; D: .; V: TRBV30; J: TRBJ2-7; DNA: TGTGCCTGGAGTCAAAGGAGGTACGAGCAGTACTTC; CDR3: CAWSQRRYEQYF
size: many; D: TRBD2; V: TRBV7-9; J: TRBJ2-7; DNA: TGTGCCAGCAGCTTTGCGGGAGGGCCCGACGAGCAGTACTTC; CDR3: CASSFAGGPDEQYF
size: .; D: TRBD1; V: TRBV12-3/TRBV12-4; J: TRBJ2-7; DNA: TGTGCCAGCAGTTTGGGGGACAGCCTCTACGAGCAGTACTTC; CDR3: CASSLGDSLYEQYF
size: many; D: .; V: TRBV25-1; J: TRBJ2-3; DNA: TGTGCCAGCAGTTCGTCTAGTCCAATCCCGCCCACAGATACGCAGTATTTT; CDR3: CASSSSSPIPPTDTQYF
size: .; D: .; V: TRBV27; J: TRBJ1-2; DNA: TGTGCCAGCAGTTTGGATCAGGGATCAGGTGGCTACACCTTC; CDR3: CASSLDQGSGGYTF
size: many; D: .; V: TRBV12-3/TRBV12-4; J: TRBJ2-1; DNA: TGTGCCAGCAGTCCTCAAAACGAGCAGTTCTTC; CDR3: CASSPQNEQFF
size: many; D: TRBD1; V: TRBV6-6; J: TRBJ1-6; DNA: TGTGCCAGCAGCCCGACAGGGGACAATTCACCCCTCCACTTT; CDR3: CASSPTGDNSPLHF
size: many; D: .; V: TRBV7-9; J: TRBJ1-1; DNA: TGTGCCAGCAGCTTAGGTGACCCCACTGAAGCTTTCTTT; CDR3: CASSLGDPTEAFF
size: many; D: .; V: TRBV29-1; J: TRBJ2-3; DNA: TGCAGCGTTGAAGGAACCCCCGATACGCAGTATTTT; CDR3: CSVEGTPDTQYF
size: .; D: .; V: TRBV7-9; J: TRBJ1-1; DNA: TGTGCCAGCAGCTTGGGGGATGTGAACACTGAAGCTTTCTTT; CDR3: CASSLGDVNTEAFF
size: medium-sized; D: TRBD1; V: TRBV29-1; J: TRBJ2-7; DNA: TGCAGCGTCGGAACCGACAGGGAGAACGAGCAGTACTTC; CDR3: CSVGTDRENEQYF
size: many; D: TRBD2; V: TRBV18; J: TRBJ2-7; DNA: TGTGCCAGCTCACCTAGCGGGACGGCCTACGAGCAGTACTTC; CDR3: CASSPSGTAYEQYF
size: .; D: .; V: TRBV28; J: TRBJ2-4; DNA: TGTGCCAGCGGCAGGGGGGGGGTAGCGACTTTAAACATTCAGTACTTC; CDR3: CASGRGGVATLNIQYF
size: many; D: TRBD1; V: TRBV28; J: TRBJ1-1; DNA: TGTGCCAGCAGTCCCAGAGGACAGGGCCGAAACACTGAAGCTTTCTTT; CDR3: CASSPRGQGRNTEAFF
size: many; D: TRBD1; V: TRBV9; J: TRBJ1-4; DNA: TGTGCCAGCAGCGCATCGACAGGGCCAGAAAAACTGTTTTTT; CDR3: CASSASTGPEKLFF
size: many; D: .; V: TRBV6-2/TRBV6-3; J: TRBJ2-7; DNA: TGTGCCAGCAGCTCCGGGTATTCCTACGAGCAGTACTTC; CDR3: CASSSGYSYEQYF
size: few; D: TRBD2; V: TRBV7-8; J: TRBJ2-5; DNA: TGTGCCAGCAGCTGGGTAGCGGGACGGCAAGAGACCCAGTACTTC; CDR3: CASSWVAGRQETQYF